The next 26 T cell receptor beta chains were all read from a single sample in a study of CD8 T cells in Susac syndrome. RNA was extracted with the RNeasy kit, and a quantity of about 0.5 to 1 ug was reverse transcribed using random hexamers. TCRdb recomputed calls from the immunoSEQ multiplex PCR reads with MiXCR, one row per CDR3 protein. The sample lists 200,000 or so distinct CDR3 sequences; over 90% were seen once. The sequencing input was CD4+ T cells from PBMCs. All receptors derive from a human donor with multiple sclerosis.

The chain is built from TRBV18 and TRBJ1-5; D is ambiguous. This CDR3 region has 11 residues. The germline V and J ends were trimmed by 3 bases and 5 bases, with 2 bases remaining between them. Germline lookup yields CDR1 KGHSH and CDR2 LQKENI. The CDR3 DNA follows: TGTGCCAGCTCACCCCATCAGCCCCAGCATTTT. It specifies CASSPHQPQHF.

This clonotype was counted a few times. V usage is TRBV30 and J usage is TRBJ2-1; 15 bases agree with TRBD2. The germline V gene has CDR1 GTSNPN and CDR2 SVGIG (reference sequence). V dropped 5 bases and J dropped 6; count of bases not matched to a gene: 2. The length of the CDR3 is 14 residues. The CDR3 here is CAWGLAGGRNEQFF. The CDR3 bases are TGTGCCTGGGGACTAGCGGGGGGGCGCAATGAGCAGTTCTTC. Supplemented by reference TRBV30 and TRBJ2-1, the full variable domain reads SQTIHQWPATLVQPVGSPLSLECTVEGTSNPNLYWYRQAAGRGLQLLFYSVGIGQISSEVPQNLSASRPQDRQFILSSKKLLLSDSGFYLCAWGLAGGRNEQFFGPGTRLTVL.

The CDR3 sequence is CATSEAPYNEQFF. The CDR3 DNA is TGTGCCACCAGTGAGGCTCCTTACAATGAGCAGTTCTTC. The chain recombines TRBV24-1 with TRBJ2-1, with no clear D. V was pared by 4 bases and J by 4 bases, with 7 bases between. The CDR3 length is 13 residues. The germline gives CDR1 KGHDR, CDR2 SFDVKD.

Points on this clonotype: Relative to the germline gene, one junction end is altered; a read error may explain this. The chain links TRBV30 to TRBJ2-7; 11 nucleotides match TRBD2. This CDR3 spans 13 amino acids. The germline V gene encodes CDR1 GTSNPN and CDR2 SVGIG (reference sequence). The CDR3 DNA is TGTGCCTGGACTATAGCGGGGGGGTACGTGCAGTACTTC. It encodes CAWTIAGGYVQYF.

This clonotype was counted once. CDR3 bases: TGCAGTGCTTCTCATGGGGGCGCAGGGGAAGGCTACACCTTC. Residues: CSASHGGAGEGYTF. This rearrangement joins TRBV20-1 to TRBJ1-2; D is perhaps TRBD1 (6 bases). Germline V CDR1 and CDR2: DFQATT, SNEGSKA (reference sequence). The CDR3 consists of 14 residues. Trimming shortened V by 5 bases and J by 8 bases, and 21 bases separated the two germline ends.

V usage is TRBV5-1 and J usage is TRBJ1-2, with D tentatively TRBD1 (5 bases). The length of the CDR3 is 14 residues. Trimming removed 4 bases at V and 6 bases at J, with 16 bases between. CDR1 and CDR2 (germline): SGHRS, YFSETQ. The chain's CDR3 is CASSTTGLRDGYTF. In nucleotides, the CDR3 is TGCGCCAGCAGCACTACGGGACTACGGGATGGCTACACCTTC.

The V gene is TRBV4-1, the J gene TRBJ1-2; 8 bases align to TRBD1. Looked up from germline, CDR1 is MGHRA and CDR2 is YSYEKL. This CDR3 has 14 amino acids. The ends lost 5 bases at V and 7 bases at J; junction bases unmatched: 9. The CDR3 nucleotides are TGCGCCAGCAGCTCCCCCGGACAGGGACCTGGCTACACCTTC. This encodes CASSSPGQGPGYTF.

The chain uses TRBV18 and TRBJ1-2, with D perhaps TRBD1 (6 bases). This CDR3 region has 15 residues. V lost 3 bases and J lost 4, with 15 bases in between. Germline CDR1 and CDR2: KGHSH and LQKENI. DNA for the CDR3: TGTGCCAGCTCACCGACAGGCCAGGAGGTCTATGGCTACACCTTC. Amino acid sequence: CASSPTGQEVYGYTF.

The chain employs TRBV12-3 or TRBV12-4 and TRBJ2-3, with TRBD2 identical over 8 bases. The CDR3 has 15 amino acids. Trimming took 6 bases from V and 5 from J; bases not matched to a gene: 10. The CDR3 nucleotides are TGTGCCAGCAGCATAGAGTCGGGGGGGATAGATACGCAGTATTTT. Residues: CASSIESGGIDTQYF.

The chain combines TRBV29-1 with TRBJ2-4; no firm D call. V lost 6 bases and J 5 bases, leaving 8 bases between the germline ends. The length of the CDR3 is 11 residues. In germline, CDR1 is SQVTM, CDR2 ANQGSEA. The CDR3, as DNA: TGCAGCGTCTCAAGTGAAAACATTCAGTACTTC. As protein: CSVSSENIQYF.

This sequence joins TRBV9 and TRBJ1-1; D possibly corresponds to TRBD1 (6 bases). The V and J ends lost 2 bases and 1 base respectively, with 9 bases between them. This CDR3 is built from 14 residues. CDR1 and CDR2 from the germline V gene are SGDLS and YYNGEE. CDR3: CASSVGGANTEAFF. CDR3 coding DNA: TGTGCCAGCAGCGTTGGGGGGGCGAACACTGAAGCTTTCTTT.

V and J are TRBV4-1 and TRBJ2-7; D not certain. Germline assignment: CDR1 MGHRA and CDR2 YSYEKL. The CDR3 consists of 13 residues. V lost 4 bases, J lost 7 bases, and 14 bases lay in between. CDR3 protein: CASSRTPVEEQYF. CDR3 sequence (DNA): TGCGCCAGCAGCCGAACGCCGGTAGAGGAGCAGTACTTC.

The chain joins TRBV6-1 to TRBJ1-6; 7 bases align to TRBD1. Losses at the gene ends were 5 bases for V and 6 bases for J; bases not matched to a gene: 13. The CDR3 sequence is 17 residues long. Germline values: CDR1 MNHNS, CDR2 SASEGT. For the CDR3, the DNA is TGTGCCAGCAGTCCACGACACCTACAGGGGTTTAATTCACCCCTCCACTTT. Protein sequence: CASSPRHLQGFNSPLHF.

This chain links TRBV30 with TRBJ2-2; 11 bases are a match to TRBD2. CDR1 is GTSNPN, CDR2 SVGIG, per germline (reference sequence). The ends lost 7 bases at V and 6 bases at J; junction bases unmatched: 10. The CDR3 covers 15 residues. The CDR3 sequence: CALPLAGGFPGELFF. The CDR3 bases are TGTGCCTTACCGCTAGCGGGGGGTTTTCCCGGGGAGCTGTTTTTT.

The chain links TRBV11-2 to TRBJ2-5, with 7 bases identical to TRBD2. The germline gives CDR1 SGHAT, CDR2 FQNNGV. The junction had 8 bases not matched to a gene; V was cut back by 6 bases and J by 4 bases. The CDR3 spans 14 residues. The DNA of the CDR3 is TGTGCCAGCAGGGATCGCGGGAGCGGAGAGACCCAGTACTTC. It specifies CASRDRGSGETQYF.

The chain recombines TRBV20-1 with TRBJ2-7; D may correspond to TRBD1 or TRBD2 (5 bases each). This CDR3 comprises 12 residues. V lost 5 bases and J lost 1, with 9 bases in between. Germline V gene sequence: CDR1 DFQATT, CDR2 SNEGSKA (reference sequence). Here the CDR3 reads CSASGASYEQYF. In DNA form, the CDR3 reads TGCAGTGCTTCCGGGGCTTCCTACGAGCAGTACTTC.

The rearrangement joins TRBV14 to TRBJ2-5, with 9 bases identical to TRBD1. The CDR3 runs 14 residues. Germline values: CDR1 SGHDN, CDR2 FVKESK. Unmatched junction bases numbered 3, after V lost 4 bases and J lost 3 bases. This CDR3 reads CASSLRQGEETQYF. For the CDR3, the DNA is TGTGCCAGCAGCCTAAGACAGGGGGAAGAGACCCAGTACTTC.

The table lists this clonotype with a count of one. The chain couples TRBV20-1 to TRBJ2-1; TRBD2 matches at 13 bases. The CDR3 is made up of 16 amino acids. V lost 3 bases and J lost 12; bases outside the gene matches: 14. Germline CDR1 and CDR2: DFQATT and SNEGSKA (reference sequence). The CDR3 DNA follows: TGCAGTGCTAGCATCACTAGCGGGGGGGTGACAATGAGGCAGTTCTTC. Amino acids: CSASITSGGVTMRQFF.

The chain has TRBV30 and TRBJ1-2; D is unresolved. V was trimmed by 5 bases and J by 4 bases, leaving 14 bases between them. Looked up from germline, CDR1 is GTSNPN and CDR2 is SVGIG (reference sequence). The CDR3 loop spans 13 amino acids. The CDR3 spells CAWDNQVGYGYTF. In nucleotides, the CDR3 is TGTGCCTGGGACAACCAGGTGGGCTATGGCTACACCTTC. Full variable domain (remainder filled in from reference TRBV30 and TRBJ1-2): SQTIHQWPATLVQPVGSPLSLECTVEGTSNPNLYWYRQAAGRGLQLLFYSVGIGQISSEVPQNLSASRPQDRQFILSSKKLLLSDSGFYLCAWDNQVGYGYTFGSGTRLTVV.

The rearrangement joins TRBV25-1 to TRBJ1-1; the D gene is possibly TRBD1 (5 bases). This CDR3 is 12 amino acids long. Germline CDR1 and CDR2: MGHDK and SYGVNS. The V and J ends lost 3 bases and 9 bases respectively, with 11 bases between them. CDR3 amino acids: CASSDRGGKAFF. DNA for the CDR3: TGTGCCAGCAGTGATCGGGGGGGAAAAGCTTTCTTT.

In this sample, this clonotype turned up once. V gene TRBV27 combines with J gene TRBJ2-1; 8 bases align to TRBD1. Germline V gene data show CDR1 as MNHEY and CDR2 as SMNVEV (reference sequence). V gave up 2 bases and J gave up 6 bases; unmatched junction bases: 6. The CDR3 is 15 residues long. CDR3: CASSLQGARVNEQFF. The CDR3 region has the DNA TGTGCCAGCAGTTTACAGGGGGCCAGGGTCAATGAGCAGTTCTTC.

The V gene is TRBV9, the J gene TRBJ2-3; 11 bases are a match to TRBD2. Trimming took 3 bases from V and 2 from J; bases not matched to a gene: 2. Germline CDR1 SGDLS, CDR2 YYNGEE. The CDR3 consists of 15 residues. CDR3 loop: CASSASGGNTDTQYF. Here the CDR3 DNA reads TGTGCCAGCAGCGCTAGCGGGGGGAACACAGATACGCAGTATTTT.

The CDR3 is CSASSSATYEQYF. CDR3 in DNA: TGCAGTGCCTCCAGTAGCGCCACCTACGAGCAGTACTTC. V gene TRBV20-1 combines with J gene TRBJ2-7, with D maybe TRBD2 (5 bases). CDR1 DFQATT and CDR2 SNEGSKA come from the germline V gene (reference sequence). V lost 6 bases, J lost 2 bases, and 14 bases lay in between. This CDR3 has 13 amino acids.

V is TRBV9 and J is TRBJ2-1, with 11 bases fitting TRBD1. CDR3 length: 15 residues. Germline V gene lookup returns CDR1 SGDLS and CDR2 YYNGEE. V dropped 0 bases and J dropped 7; count of bases not matched to a gene: 3. The CDR3 DNA follows: TGTGCCAGCAGCGTAGGCGGACAGGGGGCGAATGAGCAGTTCTTC. Protein product: CASSVGGQGANEQFF. Combining the CDR3 with reference TRBV9 and TRBJ2-1 gives the whole variable domain DSGVTQTPKHLITATGQRVTLRCSPRSGDLSVYWYQQSLDQGLQFLIQYYNGEERAKGNILERFSAQQFPDLHSELNLSSLELGDSALYFCASSVGGQGANEQFFGPGTRLTVL.

CDR3 nucleotides: TGTGCCAGCACCGGCGAGGGGGGGAGGTACAATGAGCAGTTCTTC. It encodes CASTGEGGRYNEQFF. This chain uses TRBV12-3 or TRBV12-4 with TRBJ2-1; possible D gene TRBD2, 7 bases. The CDR3 loop spans 15 amino acids. With 7 bases removed from V and 4 bases from J, the gap between germline ends came to 17 bases.

The chain carries TRBV2 and TRBJ2-5, with D unresolved. Germline V gene lookup returns CDR1 SNHLY and CDR2 FYNNEI. V was cut by 7 bases and J by 5 bases, with 17 bases left in between. The CDR3 has 14 residues. CDR3 bases: TGTGCCAGCAAGATGGACCCCTCCGTCGAGACCCAGTACTTC. Amino acids: CASKMDPSVETQYF. The variable domain in full, completed from reference TRBV2 and TRBJ2-5, reads EPEVTQTPSHQVTQMGQEVILRCVPISNHLYFYWYRQILGQKVEFLVSFYNNEISEKSEIFDDQFSVERPDGSNFTLKIRSTKLEDSAMYFCASKMDPSVETQYFGPGTRLLVL.